Detailed here is one TCR beta chain. Its antigen is currently unknown. TCRdb's table, derived via immunoSEQ multiplex PCR, lists solely in-frame clones and lacks some. Among some 98,000 clones, 85% to 95% were seen once, and the ten largest hold around 0.25%. These data come from a study of OX40 agonist ivuxolimab in advanced cancers. Study-wide results and caveats: Also showing low normalized T-cell clonal expansion were some of the nonresponders.

The receptor's source is an adult with an advanced solid tumor such as melanoma, head and neck, liver or kidney cancer. This specimen consisted of CD4+ or CD8+ T cells sorted from blood, obtained in a trial of the OX40 agonist ivuxolimab.

As DNA, the CDR3 is TGCAGCGTTGGGGGGAACTATGGCTACACCTTC. It encodes CSVGGNYGYTF. The chain has TRBV29-1 and TRBJ1-2; tentatively, D is TRBD1 (5 bases). The germline CDR1 and CDR2 sequences are SQVTM and ANQGSEA. The CDR3 has 11 residues. Trimming took 4 bases from V and 2 from J, leaving 5 bases between them.